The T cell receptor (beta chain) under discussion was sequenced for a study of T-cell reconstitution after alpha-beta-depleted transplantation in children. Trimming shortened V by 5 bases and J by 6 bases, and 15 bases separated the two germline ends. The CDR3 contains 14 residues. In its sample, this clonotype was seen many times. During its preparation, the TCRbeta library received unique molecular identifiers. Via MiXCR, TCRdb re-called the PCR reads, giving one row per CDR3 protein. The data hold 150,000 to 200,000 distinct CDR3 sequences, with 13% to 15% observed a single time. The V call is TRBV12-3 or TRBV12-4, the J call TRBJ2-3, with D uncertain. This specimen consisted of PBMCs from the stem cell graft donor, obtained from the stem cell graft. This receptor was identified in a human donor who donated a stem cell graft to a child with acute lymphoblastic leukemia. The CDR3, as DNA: TGTGCCAGCAGTCCTCTTTGGGTGGTGGATACGCAGTATTTT. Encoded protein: CASSPLWVVDTQYF.